Listed below are T cell receptor beta chains from one sample, sequenced in a study of metastatic and nonmetastatic thyroid tumors. From the PCR reads, TCRdb re-called clones with MiXCR. The sample holds about 28,000 clones, 23% seen once. The source material was blood. These receptors all stem from a female donor with papillary thyroid cancer or a benign thyroid nodule (not recorded which). Some clones in this sample may be carry-over from other donors' samples. Each CDR3 is given with its conserved first and last residue. Fields, in order: CDR3 DNA, CDR3 protein, V gene, D gene, J gene, clone size. The D gene is left open where the match is weak. Clone size is given for some rows only: seen once, a few or many times, or a class if the clone is expanded.

TGTGCCAGCAGTGCCTTGCAAAGCCCCGGGACAGGGGTCCAAGAGACCCAGTACTTC | CASSALQSPGTGVQETQYF | TRBV25-1 | TRBD1 | TRBJ2-5 | many
TGTGCCAGTATCAATAAGGGACAGGGGACCGGGGAGCTGTTTTTT | CASINKGQGTGELFF | TRBV19 | TRBD1 | TRBJ2-2 | many
TGTGCCAGCAGTTACTCTTTAAGCCTCCACACCGGGGAGCTGTTTTTT | CASSYSLSLHTGELFF | TRBV6-2/TRBV6-3 | - | TRBJ2-2 | many
TGTGCCAGCAGTTACTCACTAGCGGGAGTCCATGAGCAGTTCTTC | CASSYSLAGVHEQFF | TRBV6-5 | TRBD2 | TRBJ2-1 | medium-sized
TGTGCCAGCAGTTACTCGAGGGGGGGGAGGGGCGGGGAGCTGTTTTTT | CASSYSRGGRGGELFF | TRBV6-5 | - | TRBJ2-2 | many
TGTGCCAGCAGCAGTAGCCCGAACACTGAAGCTTTCTTT | CASSSSPNTEAFF | TRBV7-8 | - | TRBJ1-1 | many
TGTGCCACCAGGGATACCGGGACGGACCAAGGTAAGCAGTGTTTT | CATRDTGTDQGKQCF | TRBV24-1 | - | TRBJ2-3 | few
TGTGCCAGCATCCTCTCAGGCGTGGCCCCGAATTCACCCCTCCACTTT | CASILSGVAPNSPLHF | TRBV9 | - | TRBJ1-6 | -
TGTGCCAGCAGTTACCTCGATAGTGAGCAGTTCTTC | CASSYLDSEQFF | TRBV6-2/TRBV6-3 | - | TRBJ2-1 | -
TGTGCCAGCAGGCCCCTAGCGGGCGCCTACAATGAGCAGTTCTTC | CASRPLAGAYNEQFF | TRBV6-1 | TRBD2 | TRBJ2-1 | many
TGCGCCAGCAGCCAAGATTGGGGGAGGGCCTCGGGGGAGCTGTTTTTT | CASSQDWGRASGELFF | TRBV4-3 | TRBD2 | TRBJ2-2 | many
TGCGCCAGCAGCTTGGTCTGGGAGCTGAACACCGGGGAGCTGTTTTTT | CASSLVWELNTGELFF | TRBV5-1 | - | TRBJ2-2 | medium-sized
TGTGCCAGCAGCCAACAGGATTGGGCCTACGAGCAGTACTTC | CASSQQDWAYEQYF | TRBV14 | - | TRBJ2-7 | many
TGCAGCGTTGCTTGGGGACAGGGAATCGCCGGGGAGCTGTTTTTT | CSVAWGQGIAGELFF | TRBV29-1 | TRBD1 | TRBJ2-2 | many
TGTGCCTGGAGTGTACACGGCGGGAGGGCGGATGAGCAGTTCTTC | CAWSVHGGRADEQFF | TRBV30 | TRBD2 | TRBJ2-1 | many
TGTGCCAGCAGTTTACAGCACAGGGGGTCAACCCGTAATTCACCCCTCCACTTT | CASSLQHRGSTRNSPLHF | TRBV28 | TRBD1 | TRBJ1-6 | -